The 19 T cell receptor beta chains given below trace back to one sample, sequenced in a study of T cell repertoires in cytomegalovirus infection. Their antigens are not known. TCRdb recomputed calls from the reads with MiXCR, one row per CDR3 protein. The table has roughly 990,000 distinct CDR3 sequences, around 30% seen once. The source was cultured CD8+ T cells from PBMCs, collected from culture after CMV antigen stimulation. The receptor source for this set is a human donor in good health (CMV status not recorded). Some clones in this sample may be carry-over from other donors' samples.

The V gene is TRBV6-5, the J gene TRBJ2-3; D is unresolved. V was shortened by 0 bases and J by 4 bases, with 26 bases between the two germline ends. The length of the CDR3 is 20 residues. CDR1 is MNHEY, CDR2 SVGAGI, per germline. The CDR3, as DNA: TGTGCCAGCAGTTACTCGGCCCTTCCGGACCCACCCGACGGAGCAGATACGCAGTATTTT. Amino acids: CASSYSALPDPPDGADTQYF.

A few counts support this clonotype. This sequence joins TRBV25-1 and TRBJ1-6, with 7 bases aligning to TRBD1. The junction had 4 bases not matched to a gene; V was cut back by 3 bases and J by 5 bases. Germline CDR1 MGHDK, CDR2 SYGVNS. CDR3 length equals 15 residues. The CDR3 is CASSDPGQDNSPLHF. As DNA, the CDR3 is TGTGCCAGCAGTGACCCAGGACAGGATAATTCACCCCTCCACTTT. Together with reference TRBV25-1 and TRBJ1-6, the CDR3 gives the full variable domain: EADIYQTPRYLVIGTGKKITLECSQTMGHDKMYWYQQDPGMELHLIHYSYGVNSTEKGDLSSESTVSRIRTEHFPLTLESARPSHTSQYLCASSDPGQDNSPLHFGNGTRLTVT.

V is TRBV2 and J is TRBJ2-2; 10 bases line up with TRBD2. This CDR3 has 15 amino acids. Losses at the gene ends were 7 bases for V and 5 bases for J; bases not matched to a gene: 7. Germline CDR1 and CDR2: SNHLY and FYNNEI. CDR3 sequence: CASKERGGGTGELFF. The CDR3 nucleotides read TGTGCCAGCAAGGAGCGGGGGGGCGGAACCGGGGAGCTGTTTTTT.

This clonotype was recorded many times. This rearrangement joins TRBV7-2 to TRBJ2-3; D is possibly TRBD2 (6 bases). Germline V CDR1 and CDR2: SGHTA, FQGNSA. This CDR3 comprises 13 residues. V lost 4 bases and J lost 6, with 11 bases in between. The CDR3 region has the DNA TGTGCCAGCAGCTGGGGGGACGTGGATACGCAGTATTTT. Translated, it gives CASSWGDVDTQYF.

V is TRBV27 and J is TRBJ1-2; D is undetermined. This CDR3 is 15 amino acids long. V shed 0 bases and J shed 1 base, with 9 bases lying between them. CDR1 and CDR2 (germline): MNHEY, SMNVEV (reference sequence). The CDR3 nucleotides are TGTGCCAGCAGTTTATCCGGATTAATTAACTATGGCTACACCTTC. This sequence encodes CASSLSGLINYGYTF.

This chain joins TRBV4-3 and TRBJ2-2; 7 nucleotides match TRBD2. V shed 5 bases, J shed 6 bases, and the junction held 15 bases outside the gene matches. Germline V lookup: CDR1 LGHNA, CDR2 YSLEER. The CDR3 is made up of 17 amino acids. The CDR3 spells CASSDLGRGIVPGELFF. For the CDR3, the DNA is TGCGCCAGCAGCGACCTTGGGCGGGGGATCGTACCCGGGGAGCTGTTTTTT.

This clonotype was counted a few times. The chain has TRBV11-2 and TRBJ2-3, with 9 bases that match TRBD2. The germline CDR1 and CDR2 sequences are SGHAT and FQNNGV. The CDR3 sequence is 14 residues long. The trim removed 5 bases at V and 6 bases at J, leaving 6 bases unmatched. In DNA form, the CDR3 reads TGTGCCAGCAGCAATAGCGGGGGCCGCGATACGCAGTATTTT. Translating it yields CASSNSGGRDTQYF.

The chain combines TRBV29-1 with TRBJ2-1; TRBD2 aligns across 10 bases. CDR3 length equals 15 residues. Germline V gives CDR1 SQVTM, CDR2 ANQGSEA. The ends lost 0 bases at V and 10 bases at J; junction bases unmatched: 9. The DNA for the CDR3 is TGCAGCGTTGAAGAGGAAAGCGGGGGGGCCGAAGAGCAGTTCTTC. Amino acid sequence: CSVEEESGGAEEQFF.

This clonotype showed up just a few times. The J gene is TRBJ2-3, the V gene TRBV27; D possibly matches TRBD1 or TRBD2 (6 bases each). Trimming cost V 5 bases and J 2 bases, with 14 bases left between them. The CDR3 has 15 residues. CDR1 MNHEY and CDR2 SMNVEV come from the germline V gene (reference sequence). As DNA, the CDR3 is TGTGCCAGCAGTCGACGGGGGCGATTCACAGATACGCAGTATTTT. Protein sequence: CASSRRGRFTDTQYF.

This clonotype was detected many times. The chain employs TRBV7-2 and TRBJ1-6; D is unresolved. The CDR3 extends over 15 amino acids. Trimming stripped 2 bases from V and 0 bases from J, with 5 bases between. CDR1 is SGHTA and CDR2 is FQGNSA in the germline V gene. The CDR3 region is CASSLLSSYNSPLHF. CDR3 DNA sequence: TGTGCCAGCAGCTTACTGAGCTCCTATAATTCACCCCTCCACTTT.

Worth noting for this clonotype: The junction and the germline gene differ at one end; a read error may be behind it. The CDR3 here is CASSSLYLTSHNEQFF. As DNA, the CDR3 is TGTGCCAGCAGCTCTTTATACCTCACCTCCCACAATGAGCAGTTCTTC. The V call is TRBV11-2, the J call TRBJ2-1; D uncertain. Germline values: CDR1 SGHAT, CDR2 FQNNGV. This CDR3 has 16 residues.

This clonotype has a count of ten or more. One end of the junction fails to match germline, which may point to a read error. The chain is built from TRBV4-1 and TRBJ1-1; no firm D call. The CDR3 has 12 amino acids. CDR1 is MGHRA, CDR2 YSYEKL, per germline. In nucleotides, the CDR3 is TGTGCCAGCTCACCATCCAACACTGAAGCTTTCTTT. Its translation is CASSPSNTEAFF.

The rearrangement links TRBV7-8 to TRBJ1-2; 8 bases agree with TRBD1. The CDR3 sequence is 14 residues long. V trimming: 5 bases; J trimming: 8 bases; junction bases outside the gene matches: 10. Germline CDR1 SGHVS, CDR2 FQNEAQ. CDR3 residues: CASSEIRQGWGYTF. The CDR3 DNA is TGTGCCAGCAGCGAAATTCGACAGGGGTGGGGCTACACCTTC.

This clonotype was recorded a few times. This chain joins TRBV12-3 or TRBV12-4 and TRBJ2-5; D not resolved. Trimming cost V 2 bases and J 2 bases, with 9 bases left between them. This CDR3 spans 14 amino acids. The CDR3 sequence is CASSLSRPQETQYF. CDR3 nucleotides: TGTGCCAGCAGTTTAAGCAGACCGCAAGAGACCCAGTACTTC.

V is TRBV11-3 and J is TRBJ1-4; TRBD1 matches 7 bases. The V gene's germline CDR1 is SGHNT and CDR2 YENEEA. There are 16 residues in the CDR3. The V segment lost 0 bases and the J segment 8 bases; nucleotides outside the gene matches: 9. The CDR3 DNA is TGTGCCAGCAGCTTAGATCGGACAGGATCCCTCGAAAAACTGTTTTTT. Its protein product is CASSLDRTGSLEKLFF.

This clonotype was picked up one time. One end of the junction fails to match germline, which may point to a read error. The CDR3 sequence is CVSSPRFRGGNQPQHF. DNA of the CDR3: TGTGTCAGCTCACCGAGGTTCAGGGGGGGCAATCAGCCCCAGCATTTT. The J gene is TRBJ1-5, the V gene TRBV18; 7 bases agree with TRBD1. Germline loops: CDR1 KGHSH, CDR2 LQKENI. The CDR3 is 16 amino acids.

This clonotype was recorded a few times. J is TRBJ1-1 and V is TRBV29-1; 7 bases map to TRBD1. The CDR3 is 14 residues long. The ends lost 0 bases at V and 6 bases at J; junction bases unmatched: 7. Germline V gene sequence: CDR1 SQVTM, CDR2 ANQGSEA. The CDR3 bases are TGCAGCGTTGAAGATCCCAGACAGGGCGCTGAAGCTTTCTTT. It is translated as CSVEDPRQGAEAFF. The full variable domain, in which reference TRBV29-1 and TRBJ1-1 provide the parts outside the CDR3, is SAVISQKPSRDICQRGTSLTIQCQVDSQVTMMFWYRQQPGQSLTLIATANQGSEATYESGFVIDKFPISRPNLTFSTLTVSNMSPEDSSIYLCSVEDPRQGAEAFFGQGTRLTVV.

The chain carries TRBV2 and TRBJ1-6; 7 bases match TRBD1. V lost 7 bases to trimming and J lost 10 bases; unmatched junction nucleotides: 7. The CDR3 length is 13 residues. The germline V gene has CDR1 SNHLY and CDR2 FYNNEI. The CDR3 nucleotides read TGTGCCAGCACAGGGGGGGATCGGTCACCCCTCCACTTT. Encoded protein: CASTGGDRSPLHF.

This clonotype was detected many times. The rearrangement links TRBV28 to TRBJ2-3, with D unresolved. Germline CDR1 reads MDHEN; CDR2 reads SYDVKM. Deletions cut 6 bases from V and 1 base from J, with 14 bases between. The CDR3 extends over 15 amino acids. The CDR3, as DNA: TGTGCCAGCAGGGCTAGACAACTCCGCACAGATACGCAGTATTTT. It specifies CASRARQLRTDTQYF.